The clone carrying this T cell receptor (beta chain) was found a few times. This specimen comes from a study of blood T cell repertoires in COVID-19. This CDR3 is 15 amino acids long. While infection was still active, Seattle patients were enrolled and then followed longitudinally. TCRdb keeps only in-frame clones here, not all; method: immunoSEQ multiplex PCR. This sample has some 90,000 clones, with roughly 87% found just once. This clonotype originated in a woman aged 60-70 years with COVID-19, enrolled during active disease. The chain employs TRBV21-1 and TRBJ2-3; TRBD1 is taken as the D call from the table, unchecked against the DNA. TRBV21-1 constitutes a pseudogene. The sample taken for sequencing was peripheral blood. CDR3: CASSTILTTEDTQYF. DNA for the CDR3: TGTGCCAGCAGCACTATCCTGACGACAGAAGATACGCAGTATTTT.